This entry concerns a single T cell receptor (beta chain). This sample is part of a study of blood T cell repertoires in COVID-19. On the study more broadly: Both acute and convalescent COVID-19 samples were obtained from the United States, Italy and Spain. From T cells, B-cell-depleted T cells, or PBMCs came the material, which was cDNA or gDNA.

Per the authors' pipeline: For nucleated cells, counts were estimated from reference gene primer amplification. Some clones are missing from TCRdb's copy, which holds only in-frame ones; the method was immunoSEQ multiplex PCR. V and J calls and clone size follow that table, whereas D and trimming were derived from the DNA. The sample holds 100,000 or so clones, 75% to 95% seen once. V shed 2 bases and J shed 11 bases, with 13 bases lying between them. In germline, CDR1 is MDHEN, CDR2 SYDVKM. This CDR3 region has 13 residues. Sequenced material: peripheral blood. V usage is TRBV28 and J usage is TRBJ1-5; D uncertain. The TCR sequence derives from a woman aged 50 to 65 in a cohort sampled during active COVID-19. The CDR3 DNA follows: TGTGCCAGCAGTTTAAGTCCTCCGGTGGCCCAGCATTTT. It specifies CASSLSPPVAQHF.